This passage covers 18 T cell receptor beta chains from one sample sequenced in a study of shared clonotypes between healthy human individuals. The data were produced by immunoSEQ multiplex PCR, yet TCRdb's version contains in-frame clones alone and is incomplete. Of roughly 530,000 clones listed, 90% to 97% were seen once; the top ten hold less than 0.06%. Sequencing input: naive CD4+ T cells sorted from blood. Subset of the sample: CD45RA+ positively selected. Source of these receptors: a woman in her twenties or thirties in good health.

The J gene is TRBJ2-1, the V gene TRBV11-2; D not resolved. The germline V gene has CDR1 SGHAT and CDR2 FQNNGV. Trimming removed 1 base from V and 9 bases from J, with 13 bases in between. This CDR3 is 14 amino acids long. As DNA, the CDR3 is TGTGCCAGCAGCTTAGTATTAAGCGTAGGTGAGCAGTTCTTC. The encoded protein is CASSLVLSVGEQFF.

The chain carries TRBV19 and TRBJ2-6; D ambiguous. Looked up from germline, CDR1 is LNHDA and CDR2 is SQIVND (reference sequence). This CDR3 spans 16 amino acids. The germline V and J ends were trimmed by 3 bases and 1 base, with 10 bases remaining between them. The CDR3 protein is CASSMWGESGANVLTF. CDR3 DNA: TGTGCCAGTAGTATGTGGGGTGAGTCTGGGGCCAACGTCCTGACTTTC.

This chain links TRBV7-9 with TRBJ1-2; D possibly corresponds to TRBD1 (5 bases). Germline values: CDR1 SEHNR, CDR2 FQNEAQ (reference sequence). Trimming cost V 5 bases and J 0 bases, with 16 bases left between them. This CDR3 comprises 16 residues. The CDR3: CASSRAGTSPNYGYTF. The DNA for the CDR3 is TGTGCCAGCAGCCGAGCCGGGACTTCGCCTAACTATGGCTACACCTTC.

The gene calls are TRBV19 and TRBJ2-6; 9 bases fit TRBD1. CDR1 and CDR2 (germline): LNHDA, SQIVND (reference sequence). The CDR3 runs 17 residues. V was clipped by 5 bases and J by 0 bases; unmatched bases: 5. The DNA of the CDR3 is TGTGCCAGTAGTCTCGGGACAGGGCCCTCTGGGGCCAACGTCCTGACTTTC. Translated, it gives CASSLGTGPSGANVLTF. Combining the CDR3 with reference TRBV19 and TRBJ2-6 gives the whole variable domain DGGITQSPKYLFRKEGQNVTLSCEQNLNHDAMYWYRQDPGQGLRLIYYSQIVNDFQKGDIAEGYSVSREKKESFPLTVTSAQKNPTAFYLCASSLGTGPSGANVLTFGAGSRLTVL.

The chain links TRBV4-1 to TRBJ1-4, with 8 bases lining up with TRBD1. The germline gives CDR1 MGHRA, CDR2 YSYEKL. This CDR3 comprises 15 residues. V was clipped by 1 base and J by 8 bases; unmatched bases: 6. The CDR3 sequence: CASSQGQGIREKLFF. The CDR3 DNA reads TGCGCCAGCAGCCAAGGACAGGGGATCAGGGAAAAACTGTTTTTT.

V usage is TRBV6-6 and J usage is TRBJ2-3, with D uncertain. CDR3 length: 15 amino acids. Germline assignment: CDR1 MNHNY and CDR2 SVGAGI (reference sequence). V lost 5 bases to trimming and J lost 0 bases, with 12 bases between them. The DNA of the CDR3 is TGTGCCAGCAGTCTGCGTGAGCCTAGCACAGATACGCAGTATTTT. Translated: CASSLREPSTDTQYF.

This clone was seen only once. The gene calls are TRBV4-1 and TRBJ2-3; 11 nucleotides match TRBD1. V gave up 0 bases and J gave up 3 bases; unmatched junction bases: 5. The CDR3 runs 17 residues. Germline V CDR1 and CDR2: MGHRA, YSYEKL. The CDR3 protein is CASSQDVGTGGTDTQYF. CDR3 in DNA: TGCGCCAGCAGCCAAGACGTAGGGACAGGGGGGACAGATACGCAGTATTTT.

Here the CDR3 DNA reads TGTGCCAGCAGCGAGGGGGGGGGCACAGGCTATGGCTACACCTTC. As protein: CASSEGGGTGYGYTF. The gene calls are TRBV5-8 and TRBJ1-2; D is possibly TRBD1 (6 bases). Between the trimmed V and J ends, which lost 4 bases and 4 bases, there was a span of 17 bases. Germline loops: CDR1 SGHTS, CDR2 YDEGEE. The CDR3 loop spans 15 amino acids.

V and J are TRBV20-1 and TRBJ1-3; D may be TRBD1 (5 bases). CDR3 size: 11 residues. The V end was cut by 3 bases, the J end by 8 bases, with 8 bases between. Germline CDR1 and CDR2: DFQATT and SNEGSKA (reference sequence). CDR3 DNA: TGCAGTGCTAGTCAGGGTCACACCATATATTTT. This encodes CSASQGHTIYF.

A single count supports this clone. The chain links TRBV18 to TRBJ1-4; weak D call: TRBD1 (5 bases). Trimming removed 3 bases from V and 4 bases from J, with 12 bases in between. Germline V CDR1 and CDR2: KGHSH, LQKENI. The CDR3 length is 15 residues. CDR3 DNA: TGTGCCAGCTCACCTACCGGGGCGTATAATGAAAAACTGTTTTTT. It specifies CASSPTGAYNEKLFF.

The chain uses TRBV19 and TRBJ2-4, with 7 bases aligning to TRBD1. The CDR3 has 17 amino acids. The trim removed 0 bases at V and 3 bases at J, leaving 8 bases unmatched. Germline CDR1 reads LNHDA; CDR2 reads SQIVND (reference sequence). Here the CDR3 DNA reads TGTGCCAGTAGTATAGATCCTGCAGGGGGTGTCAAAAACATTCAGTACTTC. Residues: CASSIDPAGGVKNIQYF.

The V gene is TRBV18, the J gene TRBJ2-1; 7 positions match TRBD1. The junction had 5 bases not matched to a gene; V was cut back by 3 bases and J by 9 bases. This CDR3 has 13 residues. Germline CDR1 is KGHSH and CDR2 is LQKENI. The CDR3 reads CASSPEGGGEQFF. In DNA form, the CDR3 reads TGTGCCAGCTCACCGGAAGGGGGCGGTGAGCAGTTCTTC.

This chain uses TRBV28 with TRBJ1-1; the D is unclear. CDR1 and CDR2 (germline): MDHEN, SYDVKM. This CDR3 region has 14 residues. V was pared by 3 bases and J by 1 base, with 9 bases between. CDR3 sequence reads: CASSFPTENTEAFF. For the CDR3, the DNA is TGTGCCAGCAGTTTCCCGACGGAGAACACTGAAGCTTTCTTT.

This rearrangement joins TRBV5-4 to TRBJ2-7; D remains ambiguous. Trimming removed 4 bases from V and 4 bases from J, with 12 bases in between. Looked up from germline, CDR1 is SGHNT and CDR2 is YYREEE (reference sequence). This CDR3 comprises 13 residues. The CDR3 DNA reads TGTGCCAGCAGCCCCGAGGCCGAGTACGAGCAGTACTTC. It translates to CASSPEAEYEQYF.

The chain couples TRBV7-8 to TRBJ2-5, with 9 bases identical to TRBD1. V lost 3 bases, J lost 4 bases, and 0 bases stayed unmatched. CDR1 SGHVS and CDR2 FQNEAQ come from the germline V gene. This CDR3 has 13 amino acids. CDR3 in DNA: TGTGCCAGCAGCTTGGGACAGGGAGAGACCCAGTACTTC. Translation gives CASSLGQGETQYF. Supplemented by reference TRBV7-8 and TRBJ2-5, the full variable domain reads GAGVSQSPRYKVAKRGQDVALRCDPISGHVSLFWYQQALGQGPEFLTYFQNEAQLDKSGLPSDRFFAERPEGSVSTLKIQRTQQEDSAVYLCASSLGQGETQYFGPGTRLLVL.

This chain joins TRBV5-1 and TRBJ2-5; 7 nucleotides align to TRBD1. The DNA end is a closer match to TRBJ2-7, so the J assignment may be wrong. Germline CDR1 is SGHRS and CDR2 is YFSETQ. The CDR3 runs to 14 residues. CDR3 amino acids: CASSLGDRGLEQYF. The DNA of the CDR3 is TGCGCCAGCAGCTTGGGGGACAGAGGCCTCGAGCAGTACTTC.

Note on this clone: Additional DNA sequences in this sample encode the identical CDR3. This chain links TRBV28 with TRBJ2-7, with a weak D call TRBD1 (5 bases). The germline CDR1 and CDR2 sequences are MDHEN and SYDVKM. Trimming removed 6 bases at V and 2 bases at J, with 8 bases between. The CDR3 spans 12 residues. CDR3 bases: TGTGCCAGCAGCCAGGGCCCCTACGAGCAGTACTTC. It codes for CASSQGPYEQYF.

This chain joins TRBV10-2 and TRBJ2-5; 9 nucleotides match TRBD1. There are 14 residues in the CDR3. Germline CDR1 and CDR2: WSHSY and SAAADI. V gave up 7 bases and J gave up 4 bases; unmatched junction bases: 7. CDR3 amino acids: CASKPGQGVETQYF. The CDR3 DNA sequence: TGCGCCAGCAAACCGGGACAGGGAGTAGAGACCCAGTACTTC.